This T cell receptor beta chain is drawn from a study of T cell responses to AZD1222 COVID-19 vaccine (dated by TCRdb to about 2021). About the full investigation: AZD1222 recipients whose second dose came at about 4 weeks and those whose second dose came at about 12 weeks were combined into one group, since spike-specific TCR depth and breadth did not differ between the two schedules. TCR sequencing covered some 240 trial participants: nearly 210 given two doses of AZD1222 and 26 given two doses of MenACWY control vaccine. Trial participants were enrolled into age subgroups of 18-55, 56-69 and 70-plus years, which contained about 150, 28 and 57 TCR-sequenced participants, respectively.

In the paper's terms, the time point label means: baseline before first vaccination. The vaccinee samples were drawn from two UK trials, COV001 and COV002, one of which was a single-blind randomized controlled phase 2/3 trial testing AZD1222 (ChAdOx1 nCoV-19) in healthy adults. For TCRbeta chain sequencing, PBMC samples from trial participants were taken at day 0 and at day 28 after the second dose. The investigation overall reported the following: No day 14 peak-response samples were available, so repertoires were characterized only after the peak T cell response. CD4 TCRs associated with the vaccine covered the entire spike protein, and the dominant responses were in regions 160-218 and 743-854. A significant rise in spike-specific TCR breadth and depth was observed after two AZD1222 doses relative to day 0 and relative to MenACWY recipients. Nearly half of unique spike-specific TCRs reportedly recognized epitopes outside regions mutated in the B.1.351 and B.1.1.7 variants. The 56-69-year group was small, and its depth increase did not reach significance, likely because of low power. Conclusions about previously exposed vaccinees were limited because only six or seven AZD1222 recipients were SARS-CoV-2 seropositive at baseline. Participants were mostly white British and included more females than males, and it was suggested by the authors that clonal diversity may have been underestimated.

Taken from the germline V gene (reference sequence), the CDR1 and CDR2 loops are SGHNT and YYREEE. Measured from the cysteine to the phenylalanine, the CDR3 is 15 residues long. Kept here is only the CDR3 DNA, which spans 45 bases and is read in frame from base 1. V is clipped by 4 bases and J by 0 bases, and the sequence between their germline boundaries is 11 bases long. The CDR3 regions of human TCRbeta chains were subjected to immunosequencing. Per the original workflow: Repertoire TCRs were matched against a reference library of SARS-CoV-2-specific TCRs generated with the MIRA antigen-specificity platform. Breadth was defined as the fraction of unique TCRs that were SARS-CoV-2-associated. Depth was defined as the fraction of total T cells that were SARS-CoV-2-associated. Using the MIRA data, each spike-specific TCR was mapped to the spike region that the TCR reacts to and placed in a CD4 or CD8 class. Log10-transformed breadth and depth values were compared by one-way ANOVA with Sidak's multiple comparisons tests. The table was pulled from immuneACCESS by TCRdb, which kept in-frame rearrangements only. Such tables lose some clones; where checked, under half of the loss comes from unresolved V genes, and the rest has no known cause. V and J calls and clone size come straight from that table; D and trimming were deduced from the DNA. The sample table records 150,000 to 200,000 clones; 85% to 90% of these occur just once. The ten largest clones represent 6.9% of the sample.

This clone has just one count. Its recognized antigen is unknown. Base qualities are not recorded, but no much larger clone differs from it by a single base. The chain is made from TRBV5-4 and TRBJ2-4, and possibly TRBD2, on 5 matching bases. Sequenced material: peripheral blood, taken on day 0 of AZD1222 vaccination. The TCR sequence derives from an adult in good health. The CDR3 reads as follows: CASSAGLTAKNIQYF. The bases read TGTGCCAGCAGCGCTGGACTGACAGCCAAAAACATTCAGTACTTC.